This T cell receptor (beta chain) was found in a study of shared clonotypes between healthy human individuals. Turning to the study itself: Donors had three CD4 naive, three CD4 memory, two CD8 naive and one CD8 memory plate apiece.

The repertoire was sequenced with immunoSEQ multiplex PCR; TCRdb's copy has only in-frame clones and lacks some. The sample includes hundreds of thousands of clones, under 80% of them seen just once. The germline V gene has CDR1 LNHDA and CDR2 SQIVND (reference sequence). The CDR3 consists of 15 residues. Unmatched junction bases numbered 6, after V lost 3 bases and J lost 3 bases. This receptor was obtained from a woman in her twenties or thirties in good health. V and J are TRBV19 and TRBJ2-7; 9 nucleotides align to TRBD1. The sample was memory CD4+ T cells sorted from blood. The subset here: CD45RA-negative fraction. The CDR3 DNA is TGTGCCAGTAGTATTGGGGGACAGGGCATCTACGAGCAGTACTTC. It yields the protein CASSIGGQGIYEQYF.